Given below is one TCR beta chain in context. This clone was seen a single time. The specificity of this receptor is unknown. Base qualities are missing; no much larger clone stands one base away. The library was built by means of the immunoSEQ multiplex PCR assay. The paper's data handling went like this. To diagnose cytomegalovirus status from the catalog of TCR beta chain sequences, a statistical classification framework was built. In TCRdb, the immuneACCESS table is reduced to in-frame sequences with V and J assigned. These tables do not hold every clone; where another copy was compared, an unresolved V gene accounts for under half, and the others remain unexplained. V and J calls and clone size are given by that table; D and trimming were obtained from the DNA. The sample table records about 170,000 clones; roughly 91% of these occur just once. Of the sample, around a tenth falls within the top ten clones.

Separate from the approximately 670-subject first cohort, the validation cohort of roughly 120 subjects was the group to which the donors belonged. V and J are trimmed by 8 bases and 6 bases, and the gene matches miss 7 bases of the junction. For CDR1 and CDR2, the germline V gene (reference sequence) lists GTSNPN and SVGIG. The CDR3, cysteine through phenylalanine, is 12 amino acids long. Just CDR3 DNA is preserved here, 36 bases in frame from base 1. These data belong to a study of cytomegalovirus exposure and HLA in healthy donors listed by TCRdb under 2017. For context, the study as a whole: According to a later analysis, one platform produced both the 110 or so validation repertoires and the approximately 600 repertoires of the first cohort. A separate validation cohort of approximately 130 different subjects was used in addition to the 666-subject first cohort. To predict cytomegalovirus infection status, the study combined high-throughput TCR immunosequencing, statistical association of individual TCRs with disease status, and machine learning. The study aimed to test whether signatures of past pathogen exposure could be identified by cataloging public T cell receptors.

On the study overall, not on this receptor specifically: All 130 or so repertoires were used to score co-occurrence in the validation cohort in a later analysis, because that analysis had no HLA typing for the cohort. In a later analysis, TCRs clustered in the first cohort were found to also tend to co-occur in the 110 or so validation repertoires, with 85% to 95% of cluster scores above 0. The authors suggested that the approach could potentially be extended to other disease states and immunological phenotypes. A few of the identified cytomegalovirus-associated TCR beta chains were confirmed in vitro to be specific for cytomegalovirus antigens. The study gave a list of about 150 TCR beta chains associated with cytomegalovirus. The classifier was reported to diagnose cytomegalovirus status with high specificity and sensitivity in both the original cohort and the validation cohort. Across donors, most TCR sequences were observed very rarely, whereas some public TCRs were present in many individuals.

This TCR came from a woman younger than 30 in good health and CMV-seropositive. Sequencing was performed on PBMCs. The chain is assembled from TRBV30 and TRBJ1-2, with 9 bases in between that match TRBD1. The nucleotide sequence is TGTGCCCGGACAGGGGATTGGGATGGCTACACCTTC. Its translation reads: CARTGDWDGYTF.